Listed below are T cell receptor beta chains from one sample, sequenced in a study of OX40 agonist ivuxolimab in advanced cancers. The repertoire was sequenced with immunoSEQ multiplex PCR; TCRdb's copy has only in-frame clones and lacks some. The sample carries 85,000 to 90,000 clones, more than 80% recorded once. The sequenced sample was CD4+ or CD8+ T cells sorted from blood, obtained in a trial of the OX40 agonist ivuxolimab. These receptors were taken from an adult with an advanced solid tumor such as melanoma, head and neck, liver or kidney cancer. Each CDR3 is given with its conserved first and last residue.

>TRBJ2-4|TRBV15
CATSTTPGVAKNIQYF
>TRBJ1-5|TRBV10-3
CAISGSGNLGNQPQHF
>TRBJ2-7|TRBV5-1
CASSFPGTGAYEQYF
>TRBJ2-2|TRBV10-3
CATGSGTGELFF
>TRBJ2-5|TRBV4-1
CASSLSGPGETQYF
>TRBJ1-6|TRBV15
CATSRDIGGGSNSPLHF
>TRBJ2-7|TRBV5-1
CASSRAGKRSNEQYF
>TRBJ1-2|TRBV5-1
CASSGQGVEGYTF
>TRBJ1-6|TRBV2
CADSIGRQGGSRSPLHF
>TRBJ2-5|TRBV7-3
CASSPSSGQETQYF
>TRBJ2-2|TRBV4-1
CASSQVTSRGELFF
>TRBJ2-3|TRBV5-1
CASSLGWTSTDTQYF
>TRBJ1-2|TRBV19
CASSTSGTGVFYGYTF
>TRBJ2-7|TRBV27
CASSSADPGAYEQYF
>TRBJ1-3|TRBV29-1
CSVWASSGNTIYF
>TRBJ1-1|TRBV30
CAWSRRQNTEAFF
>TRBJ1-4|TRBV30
CAWSNVLTATFLTNEKLFF
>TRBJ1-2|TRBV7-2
CASSSRRFGQGESF
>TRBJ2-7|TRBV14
CASSPLGLAASYEQYF
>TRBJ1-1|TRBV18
CASSPLTGENTEAFF
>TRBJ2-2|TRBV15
CATRGASGSGTGELFF
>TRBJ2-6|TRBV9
CASSVPRDREESGANVLTF
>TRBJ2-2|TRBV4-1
CASSQRSGGVTNTGELFF
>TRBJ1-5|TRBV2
CASNPGLNQPQHF
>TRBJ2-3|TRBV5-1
CASSFTAGTDTQYF
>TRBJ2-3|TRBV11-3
CASSLDPLADTQYF
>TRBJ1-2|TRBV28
CASSTPPYGYTF
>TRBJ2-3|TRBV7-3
CASSPGTFTTDTQYF
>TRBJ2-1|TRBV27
CASSPGLRSNNEQFF
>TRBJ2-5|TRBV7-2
CASRRTGGMETQYF
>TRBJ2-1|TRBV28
CASSSWGGRYNEQFF
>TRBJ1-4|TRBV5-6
CASSFGPNEKLFF
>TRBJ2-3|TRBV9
CASSARTSGKTDTQYF
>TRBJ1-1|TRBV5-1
CASSLPTGVNTEAFF
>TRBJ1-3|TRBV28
CAIQRRNTIYF
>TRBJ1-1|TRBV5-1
CASSWEGGESYTEAFF
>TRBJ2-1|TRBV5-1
CASSSGLGAYNEQFF
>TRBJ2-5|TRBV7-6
CASSLGTAQETQYF
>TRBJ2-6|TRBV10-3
CAISERSGGSGANVLTF
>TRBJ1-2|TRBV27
CASSLAPGQGLMVGYTF
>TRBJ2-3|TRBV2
CASSGLVPTDTQYF
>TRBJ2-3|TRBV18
CASSPPSFSQDTQYF
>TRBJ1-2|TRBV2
CASSPWRGGSEGYTF
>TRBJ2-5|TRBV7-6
CASSPFAGRDVTETQYF
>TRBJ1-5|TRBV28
CASSLSGAAFNQPQHF
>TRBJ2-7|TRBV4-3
CASSRRGGYYEQYF
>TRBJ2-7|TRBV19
CASSTTGTAAYEQYF
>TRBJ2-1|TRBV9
CASSPRPGSYNEQFF
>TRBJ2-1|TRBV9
CASSAWAGTGYNEQFF